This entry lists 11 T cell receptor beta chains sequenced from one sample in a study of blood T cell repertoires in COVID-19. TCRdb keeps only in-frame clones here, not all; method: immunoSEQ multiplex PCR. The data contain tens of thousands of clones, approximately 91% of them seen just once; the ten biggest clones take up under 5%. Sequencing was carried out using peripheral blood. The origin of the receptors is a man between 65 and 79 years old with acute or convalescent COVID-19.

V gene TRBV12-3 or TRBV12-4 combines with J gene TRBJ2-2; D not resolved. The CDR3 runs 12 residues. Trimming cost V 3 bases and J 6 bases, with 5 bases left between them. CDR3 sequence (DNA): TGTGCCAGCAGTTTCTATGCCGGGGAGCTGTTTTTT. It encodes CASSFYAGELFF.

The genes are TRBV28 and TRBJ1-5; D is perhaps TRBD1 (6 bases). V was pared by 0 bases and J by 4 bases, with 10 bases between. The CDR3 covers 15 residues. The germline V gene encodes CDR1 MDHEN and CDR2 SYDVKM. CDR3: CASSLWGRGNQPQHF. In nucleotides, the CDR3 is TGTGCCAGCAGTTTATGGGGAAGGGGGAATCAGCCCCAGCATTTT.

In DNA, the CDR3 is TGTGCCAGTAGCCATACAGTGTCCTACGAGCAGTACTTC. Protein product: CASSHTVSYEQYF. This chain connects TRBV19 to TRBJ2-7; no clear D gene. V was trimmed by 6 bases and J by 1 base, leaving 10 bases between them. The CDR3 runs 13 residues. CDR1 and CDR2 (germline): LNHDA, SQIVND (reference sequence).

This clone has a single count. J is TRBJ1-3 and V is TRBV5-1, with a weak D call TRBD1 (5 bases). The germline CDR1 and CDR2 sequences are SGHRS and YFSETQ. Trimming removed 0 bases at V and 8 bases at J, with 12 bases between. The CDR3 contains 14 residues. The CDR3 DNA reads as TGCGCCAGCAGCTTGGGGTTGGGGCCCCACACCATATATTTT. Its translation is CASSLGLGPHTIYF.

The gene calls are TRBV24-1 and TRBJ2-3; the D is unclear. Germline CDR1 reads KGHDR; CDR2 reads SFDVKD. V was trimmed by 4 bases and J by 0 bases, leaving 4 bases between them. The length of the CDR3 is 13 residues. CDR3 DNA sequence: TGTGCCACCAGTGAGGCCAGCACAGATACGCAGTATTTT. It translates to CATSEASTDTQYF.

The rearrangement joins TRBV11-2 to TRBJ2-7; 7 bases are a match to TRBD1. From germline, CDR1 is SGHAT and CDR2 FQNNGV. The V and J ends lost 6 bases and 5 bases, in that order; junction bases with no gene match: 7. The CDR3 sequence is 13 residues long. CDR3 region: CASRRQGIHEQYF. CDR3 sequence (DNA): TGTGCCAGCAGGAGACAGGGTATCCACGAGCAGTACTTC.

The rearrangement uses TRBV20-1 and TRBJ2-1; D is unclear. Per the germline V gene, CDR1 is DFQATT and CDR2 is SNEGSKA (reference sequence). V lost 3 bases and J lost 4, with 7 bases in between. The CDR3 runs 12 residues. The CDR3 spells CSASFRYNEQFF. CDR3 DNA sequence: TGCAGTGCTAGTTTCAGGTACAATGAGCAGTTCTTC.

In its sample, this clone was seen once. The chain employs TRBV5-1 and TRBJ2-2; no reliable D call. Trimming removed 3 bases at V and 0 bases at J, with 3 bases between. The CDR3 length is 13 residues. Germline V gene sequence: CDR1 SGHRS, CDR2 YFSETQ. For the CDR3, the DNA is TGCGCCAGCAGCTCCACGAACACCGGGGAGCTGTTTTTT. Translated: CASSSTNTGELFF.

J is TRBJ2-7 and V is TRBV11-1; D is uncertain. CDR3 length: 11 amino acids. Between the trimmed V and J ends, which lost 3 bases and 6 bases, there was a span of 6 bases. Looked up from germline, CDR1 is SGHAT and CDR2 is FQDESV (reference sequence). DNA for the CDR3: TGTGCCAGCAGCTTCGGAGTCGAGCAGTACTTC. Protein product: CASSFGVEQYF.

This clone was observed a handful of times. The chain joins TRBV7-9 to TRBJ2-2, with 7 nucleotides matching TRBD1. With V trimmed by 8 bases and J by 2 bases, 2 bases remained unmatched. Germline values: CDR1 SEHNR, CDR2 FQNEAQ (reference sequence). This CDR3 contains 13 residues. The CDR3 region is CASGQDNTGELFF. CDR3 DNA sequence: TGTGCCAGCGGACAGGATAACACCGGGGAGCTGTTTTTT.

CDR3 DNA: TGTGCCAGTAGTATGGGACAGGGCTACGGTAACACCTTC. It specifies CASSMGQGYGNTF. The chain employs TRBV19 and TRBJ1-2, with TRBD1 matching 9 bases. Germline V lookup: CDR1 LNHDA, CDR2 SQIVND (reference sequence). V trimming: 3 bases; J trimming: 12 bases; junction bases outside the gene matches: 8. There are 13 residues in the CDR3.